This T cell receptor (beta chain) stems from a study of spatial heterogeneity in lung cancer. Study outcomes and limitations: The study found that expanded intratumoral alpha and beta TCR counts tracked tumor mutation counts.

Every TCR cDNA molecule carried a tag that served as a unique molecular identifier. Each CDR3 protein gets one entry after TCRdb re-called the 5' RACE reads with MiXCR. This sample yields around 9,000 distinct CDR3 sequences, of which just under 6.5% are seen a single time; around 29% belongs to the top ten. Time point described: sample taken at primary tumor resection. This clonotype has a count of ten or more. Its antigen is currently unknown. This receptor was obtained from a male donor with early-stage non-small cell lung cancer. The sample in question was lung tumor tissue, obtained at surgery.

CDR3 sequence reads: CASSVATAGGLYNEQFF. CDR3 nucleotide sequence: TGTGCCAGCAGCGTAGCTACTGCGGGGGGGCTCTACAATGAGCAGTTCTTC. The chain joins TRBV9 to TRBJ2-1, with 9 bases fitting TRBD2. The CDR3 is 17 amino acids. V shed 0 bases, J shed 3 bases, and the junction held 7 bases outside the gene matches. CDR1 and CDR2 from the germline V gene are SGDLS and YYNGEE.